This T cell receptor beta chain derives from a study of blood T cell repertoires in COVID-19 (dated by TCRdb to the early 2020s). Looking at the study overall: The collaborator samples originated in the United States, Italy and Spain and spanned the acute and convalescent phases of COVID-19. Sample metadata almost always included a de-identified subject ID, COVID-19 status, age in years and sex. Deeply sampled blood TCRbeta repertoires from subjects exposed to, actively infected with, or recovered from COVID-19 were included in the dataset. A freely available public database, intended as a resource for researchers studying the immune response to SARS-CoV-2, is where the repertoires were released. The prospective study material was composed of cDNA or gDNA derived from T cells, B-cell-depleted T cells, or PBMCs. Samples were obtained from the ongoing ImmuneRACE study (first 160 participants) and from over 1,000 subjects provided by 6 global collaborators. HLA class I and class II types, where available, came from metadata supplied by the sample provider rather than from assay-based typing. Paper-wide results and their limitations: The quantity of clinical and demographic metadata differed by source and by participant and was supplied without curation.

Remarks on this clone: Its cognate antigen has yet to be identified. No quality values exist for individual bases; no much larger clone is one base distant.

The CDR3 spans 13 residues, from the cysteine through the phenylalanine. This entry keeps only the CDR3 DNA: 39 bases, framed from base 1. After removal of 8 bases from V and 6 bases from J, the junction retains 6 bases not matched to a gene. CDR1 and CDR2, per the germline V gene (reference sequence), are LNHDA and SQIVND. One collaborating source in Seattle enrolled patients during active infection and followed them longitudinally through the course of disease. The collaborating institutions used their own protocols to collect whole blood in K2EDTA tubes. Collaborator samples were shipped for TCRbeta analysis as frozen whole blood, isolated PBMCs, or DNA extracted from either sample type. The immunoSEQ Assay, a bias-controlled multiplex PCR, was used to amplify TCRbeta CDR3 regions from genomic DNA. The paper's data handling went like this. The number of nucleated cells in each sample was estimated by amplification of reference gene primers within the assay. To quantify the absolute abundance of each unique TCRbeta CDR3 rearrangement, sequence reads were collapsed and filtered. For each sample, productive Simpson clonality was calculated as the square root of Simpson's diversity index across productive rearrangements. The source is immuneACCESS, and TCRdb retained only in-frame sequences with V and J called. Part of the clones is not carried over; for the studies checked, unresolved V genes explain less than half of this, and the remainder is unexplained. That table gives V, J and clone size, and the DNA gave D and trimming. The sample yields some 65,000 clones; roughly 86% were counted once. The ten largest account for more than 15% of the sample.

This TCR was recovered from a man aged 35-49 years with COVID-19, enrolled during active disease. The sample comprised peripheral blood. The sequence joins TRBV19 to TRBJ2-3; the junction holds 9 bases that match TRBD1. The CDR3 loop reads CASSDRGGDTQYF. The sequence in DNA is TGTGCCAGTTCTGACAGGGGGGGGGATACGCAGTATTTT.